This TCR beta chain was captured in a study of CD8 T cells in ankylosing spondylitis. Study-level points and caveats: About eight highly homologous variants made up a TCR beta motif that seemed to typify ankylosing spondylitis blood. The authors found the disease-linked clones to be CD8+ and relatively rare in peripheral blood. Reports say disease-linked clones showed up significantly more in matched ankylosing spondylitis synovial fluid.

This clonotype was counted many times. Its specificity is not known. It was by quantitative 5'-RACE with molecular barcodes that TCR beta libraries were made. TCRdb recomputed calls from the 5' RACE reads with MiXCR, one row per CDR3 protein. Seen here are approximately 240,000 distinct CDR3 sequences, roughly a tenth observed once, and the top ten hold around 2.6%. In germline, CDR1 is DFQATT, CDR2 SNEGSKA (reference sequence). Losses at the gene ends were 2 bases for V and 4 bases for J; bases not matched to a gene: 6. This CDR3 spans 14 amino acids. The receptor's source is a male donor with ankylosing spondylitis or in good health (not recorded which). Material for sequencing was blood, either unsorted or a sorted T cell fraction (not recorded which). This sequence joins TRBV20-1 and TRBJ2-5; 8 nucleotides line up with TRBD1. As DNA, the CDR3 is TGCAGTGCTAGAAGGGGACAGGCCTTAGAGACCCAGTACTTC. This translates into CSARRGQALETQYF.